This TCR beta chain is from a study of radiotherapy plus CTLA-4 blockade in lung cancer. General study points: How blood T cell clones changed early, along with interferon-beta, reportedly forecast response best. Researchers report tumor-derived TCR clones expanding in blood after radiotherapy plus ipilimumab.

Assay: immunoSEQ multiplex PCR; the TCRdb copy retains only in-frame clones and omits some. The data show around 50,000 clones, about 88% seen once. About this clone itself: Its target is unknown.

Receiving focal radiation plus CTLA-4 blockade with ipilimumab were patients who had chemo-refractory metastatic non-small-cell lung cancer. The CDR3 totals 15 residues. V shed 3 bases and J shed 1 base, with 12 bases lying between them. The V gene's germline CDR1 is KGHSH and CDR2 LQKENI. V and J are TRBV18 and TRBJ1-1; TRBD1 is a possible D gene (5 bases). This receptor was obtained from a human donor with non-small cell lung cancer that progressed on radiotherapy plus ipilimumab. Some clones in this sample may be carry-over from other donors' samples. Sequencing was performed on peripheral blood, taken from a patient treated with radiotherapy plus ipilimumab. DNA for the CDR3: TGTGCCAGCTCACCTTCCAACAGGCCGAACACTGAAGCTTTCTTT. Translation gives CASSPSNRPNTEAFF.